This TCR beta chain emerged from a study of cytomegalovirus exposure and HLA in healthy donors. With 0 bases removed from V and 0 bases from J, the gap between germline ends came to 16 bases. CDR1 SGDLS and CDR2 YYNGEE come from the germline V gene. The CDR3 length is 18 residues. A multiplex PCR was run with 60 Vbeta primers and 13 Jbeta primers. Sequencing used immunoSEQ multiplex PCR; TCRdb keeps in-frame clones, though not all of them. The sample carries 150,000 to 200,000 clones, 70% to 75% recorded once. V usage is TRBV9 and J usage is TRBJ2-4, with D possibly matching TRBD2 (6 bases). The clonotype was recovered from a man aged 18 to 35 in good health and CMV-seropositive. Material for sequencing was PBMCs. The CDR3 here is CASSVAGGEPIAKNIQYF. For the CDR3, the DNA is TGTGCCAGCAGCGTAGCTGGCGGGGAACCCATAGCCAAAAACATTCAGTACTTC.